The next 28 T cell receptor beta chains were all read from a single sample in a study of blood T cells in healthy people across ages. The second PCR ran roughly 6 to 11 cycles with a sample-barcoded 5' primer and J-beta primers. TCRdb re-called the 5' RACE reads through MiXCR, storing one row per CDR3 protein. Here the sample spans 650,000 to 1,000,000 distinct CDR3 sequences, around 34% being singletons. Sequencing was done on a sample of blood. The receptors stem from a man aged 18 to 30 in good health.

The V call is TRBV25-1, the J call TRBJ2-6; D is unclear. Germline values: CDR1 MGHDK, CDR2 SYGVNS. V dropped 2 bases and J dropped 4 bases, with 12 bases sitting between them. The CDR3 has 16 amino acids. The CDR3 region is CASSEPLRSGANVLTF. The DNA of the CDR3 is TGTGCCAGCAGTGAACCTTTGAGGTCCGGGGCCAACGTCCTGACTTTC.

In this sample, this clonotype turned up a few times. This chain joins TRBV4-3 and TRBJ2-4; D is ambiguous. The J call is uncertain, as TRBJ2-7 better fits the DNA end. From germline, CDR1 is LGHNA and CDR2 YSLEER. This CDR3 region has 14 residues. The CDR3 sequence is CASSQDSRAYEQYF. CDR3 DNA: TGCGCCAGCAGCCAAGATTCCCGGGCATACGAGCAGTACTTC.

The chain combines TRBV5-6 with TRBJ2-3, with a possible D match to TRBD2 (5 bases). Trimming cost V 2 bases and J 2 bases, with 9 bases left between them. This CDR3 spans 14 amino acids. Germline-derived CDR1 and CDR2 are SGHDT and YYEEEE. The CDR3 is CASSFVLATDTQYF. Here the CDR3 DNA reads TGTGCCAGCAGCTTTGTTCTAGCCACAGATACGCAGTATTTT.

J is TRBJ2-7 and V is TRBV25-1, with 9 positions matching TRBD1. V shed 4 bases and J 5 bases; nucleotides not matched to a gene: 6. Germline CDR1 and CDR2: MGHDK and SYGVNS. The CDR3 consists of 14 residues. The CDR3 spells CASSGTGAVNEQYF. The CDR3 bases are TGTGCCAGCAGTGGGACAGGGGCTGTAAACGAGCAGTACTTC.

V gene TRBV14 combines with J gene TRBJ1-1; TRBD1 matches at 8 bases. The germline gives CDR1 SGHDN, CDR2 FVKESK. J was trimmed by 1 base and V by 1 base; bases with no gene match: 5. The CDR3 length is 16 residues. The CDR3 sequence is CASSQGYRGRNTEAFF. In DNA form, the CDR3 reads TGTGCCAGCAGCCAAGGGTACAGGGGGAGGAACACTGAAGCTTTCTTT.

Points on this clonotype: Possible read error: a much larger clone is one base away. The chain has TRBV5-6 and TRBJ2-3; a weak D match, TRBD2 (7 bases). Germline values: CDR1 SGHDT, CDR2 YYEEEE. CDR3 size: 15 residues. This CDR3 reads CASNLEGGNTDTQYF. CDR3 nucleotides: TGTGCCAGCAACTTGGAGGGGGGGAACACAGATACGCAGTATTTT.

There are a few counts of this clonotype. The chain carries TRBV4-3 and TRBJ1-5, with D uncertain. The CDR3 sequence is 16 residues long. V was clipped by 0 bases and J by 1 base, with 10 bases between them. Germline V CDR1 and CDR2: LGHNA, YSLEER. The CDR3 coding sequence is TGCGCCAGCAGCCAAGATCTCCGGAGAAGCAATCAGCCCCAGCATTTT. Its translation: CASSQDLRRSNQPQHF.

The CDR3 nucleotides are TGCAGCGTTGTTAGAGGGTCAGGGGAGCTGTTTTTT. It translates to CSVVRGSGELFF. V is TRBV29-1 and J is TRBJ2-2; D perhaps matches TRBD2 (5 bases). This CDR3 is built from 12 residues. Trimming cost V 4 bases and J 8 bases, with 11 bases left between them. Germline CDR1 reads SQVTM; CDR2 reads ANQGSEA.

This clonotype has a handful of counts. The chain links TRBV27 to TRBJ1-5, with D perhaps TRBD1 (6 bases). The CDR3 is 16 residues long. The germline CDR1 and CDR2 sequences are MNHEY and SMNVEV (reference sequence). V lost 1 base and J lost 3, with 13 bases in between. The CDR3 is CASSLYAGVSNQPQHF. The CDR3 region has the DNA TGTGCCAGCAGTTTATACGCAGGGGTATCCAATCAGCCCCAGCATTTT.

This clonotype was found once. With a much larger clone just one base away, this may be a read error. The chain employs TRBV20-1 and TRBJ2-7; D not resolved. The CDR3 sequence is 12 residues long. V lost 6 bases and J 7 bases, leaving 16 bases between the germline ends. Germline V CDR1 and CDR2: DFQATT, SNEGSKA (reference sequence). CDR3 loop: CSARTPSSEQYF. CDR3 sequence (DNA): TGCAGTGCGAGAACCCCCTCATCAGAGCAGTACTTC.

V gene TRBV19 combines with J gene TRBJ1-1; a weak D match, TRBD1 (5 bases). The CDR3 spans 16 residues. CDR1 and CDR2 from the germline V gene are LNHDA and SQIVND (reference sequence). The germline V and J ends were trimmed by 8 bases and 0 bases, with 19 bases remaining between them. CDR3 coding DNA: TGTGCCAGTTCTCGAGGGGCCATACGACTGAACACTGAAGCTTTCTTT. This sequence encodes CASSRGAIRLNTEAFF.

This clonotype occurred a few times. The rearrangement joins TRBV2 to TRBJ2-3, with a tentative D call TRBD1 (6 bases). CDR3 length: 14 residues. The V gene's germline CDR1 is SNHLY and CDR2 FYNNEI. Between the trimmed V and J ends, which lost 3 bases and 2 bases, there was a span of 9 bases. CDR3 nucleotide sequence: TGTGCCAGCAGTGACAGGGGATTCACAGATACGCAGTATTTT. It specifies CASSDRGFTDTQYF.

The V call is TRBV25-1, the J call TRBJ2-1, with no clear D. The J call is in doubt because the DNA end fits TRBJ2-7 better. The CDR3 length is 15 residues. Germline V gene sequence: CDR1 MGHDK, CDR2 SYGVNS. CDR3 in amino acids: CASSEFKSHYNEQYF. Written as DNA, the CDR3 is TGTGCCAGCAGTGAATTTAAGTCTCACTACAATGAGCAGTACTTC.

This clonotype was observed a few times. The chain is built from TRBV7-2 and TRBJ2-3; D gene uncertain. Germline V lookup: CDR1 SGHTA, CDR2 FQGNSA. V lost 4 bases, J lost 2 bases, and 10 bases lay in between. The CDR3 totals 14 residues. The DNA for the CDR3 is TGTGCCAGCAGCTCCGAACTTGTCACAGATACGCAGTATTTT. This codes for CASSSELVTDTQYF.

This sequence joins TRBV5-5 and TRBJ1-6; D gene uncertain. Trimming left V 0 bases short and J 6 bases short, with 7 bases between. Germline V gives CDR1 SGHKS, CDR2 YYEKEE (reference sequence). This CDR3 comprises 14 residues. DNA of the CDR3: TGTGCCAGCAGCTTGGTGGCAGCTAATTCACCCCTCCACTTT. Amino acid sequence: CASSLVAANSPLHF.

V is TRBV9 and J is TRBJ2-6; tentative D call: TRBD1 (6 bases). V was clipped by 3 bases and J by 2 bases, with 12 bases between them. The CDR3 has 16 amino acids. Germline V CDR1 and CDR2: SGDLS, YYNGEE. CDR3 DNA: TGTGCCAGCAGCGCGGGACAACTACCTGGGGCCAACGTCCTGACTTTC. This sequence encodes CASSAGQLPGANVLTF.

The count of this clonotype is one. At one boundary the junction diverges from the germline segment, which might be a read error. V and J are TRBV28 and TRBJ2-5; no firm D call. The CDR3 length is 16 residues. The germline V gene encodes CDR1 MDHEN and CDR2 SYDVKM. CDR3 nucleotide sequence: TGTGCCAGCAGTTTAGATCCAGCTGGTGGGCAAGAGACCCGGTACTTC. Its protein product is CASSLDPAGGQETRYF.

The CDR3 is CASSLFGAQFF. CDR3 nucleotides: TGTGCCAGCAGTTTATTTGGGGCCCAGTTCTTC. The chain is built from TRBV12-3 or TRBV12-4 and TRBJ2-1; D might be TRBD1 (5 bases). The CDR3 runs 11 residues. The V end was cut by 2 bases, the J end by 13 bases, with 9 bases between.

The chain links TRBV25-1 to TRBJ1-1; possible D gene TRBD1, 5 bases. Germline-derived CDR1 and CDR2 are MGHDK and SYGVNS. With 2 bases removed from V and 1 base from J, the gap between germline ends came to 11 bases. The CDR3 length is 15 residues. In nucleotides, the CDR3 is TGTGCCAGCAGTGAAAGGGGTAGGGAGAACACTGAAGCTTTCTTT. Residues: CASSERGRENTEAFF.

V gene TRBV7-9 combines with J gene TRBJ1-1; D not certain. Trimming removed 6 bases from V and 6 bases from J, with 17 bases in between. This CDR3 spans 14 amino acids. Germline V gene lookup returns CDR1 SEHNR and CDR2 FQNEAQ (reference sequence). CDR3 sequence: CASSRRDIMSEAFF. The CDR3 nucleotides read TGTGCCAGCAGTCGAAGGGATATAATGTCTGAAGCTTTCTTT.

The chain carries TRBV5-1 and TRBJ2-5; 13 nucleotides agree with TRBD2. Germline CDR1 is SGHRS and CDR2 is YFSETQ. V shed 0 bases and J 3 bases; nucleotides not matched to a gene: 5. The CDR3 runs to 17 residues. For the CDR3, the DNA is TGCGCCAGCAGCTTGGCCAACGGACTAGCGGGGGAAGAGACCCAGTACTTC. It translates to CASSLANGLAGEETQYF.

This chain connects TRBV20-1 to TRBJ1-1; 12 nucleotides line up with TRBD1. V shed 3 bases, J shed 2 bases, and the junction held 7 bases outside the gene matches. The length of the CDR3 is 16 residues. Germline-derived CDR1 and CDR2 are DFQATT and SNEGSKA (reference sequence). The CDR3 DNA reads TGCAGTGCTAGCCCCGGGACAGGGGGCCTAAACACTGAAGCTTTCTTT. This codes for CSASPGTGGLNTEAFF.

As concerns this clonotype: This sequence may be a read error, since a much larger clone differs from it by one base. In this CDR3 the conserved last residue, phenylalanine or tryptophan, is missing, so a read error is likely. The chain recombines TRBV6-6 with TRBJ1-1; D call uncertain. Germline V CDR1 and CDR2: MNHNY, SVGAGI (reference sequence). There are 11 residues in the CDR3. V was clipped by 2 bases and J by 3 bases, with 1 base between them. The CDR3: CASSYDTEAFL. In nucleotides, the CDR3 is TGTGCCAGCAGTTACGACACTGAAGCTTTCTTA.

This clonotype was detected a few times. The rearrangement joins TRBV12-3 or TRBV12-4 to TRBJ1-1, with 8 bases matching TRBD1. CDR3 length: 14 amino acids. Trimming took 0 bases from V and 6 from J; bases not matched to a gene: 3. CDR3 DNA sequence: TGTGCCAGCAGTTTAGCCCGACAGGGGTCTGAAGCTTTCTTT. Residues: CASSLARQGSEAFF.

This sequence joins TRBV7-2 and TRBJ2-3; D is possibly TRBD2 (5 bases). Germline assignment: CDR1 SGHTA and CDR2 FQGNSA. Trimming left V 9 bases short and J 2 bases short, with 12 bases between. This CDR3 region has 13 residues. In DNA form, the CDR3 reads TGTGCCAGTCAACTAGAAATCACAGATACGCAGTATTTT. It is translated as CASQLEITDTQYF.

This sequence joins TRBV28 and TRBJ2-7; D is perhaps TRBD1 (6 bases). The CDR3 extends over 14 amino acids. Trimming removed 4 bases at V and 3 bases at J, with 13 bases between. Germline values: CDR1 MDHEN, CDR2 SYDVKM. The CDR3 nucleotides are TGTGCCAGCAGTTCTAGACAGGAGGTCTACGAGCAGTACTTC. Amino acids: CASSSRQEVYEQYF.

This clonotype was seen ten or more times. The chain is built from TRBV29-1 and TRBJ2-2, with D possibly being TRBD2 (6 bases). V lost 7 bases to trimming and J lost 3 bases, with 12 bases between them. Germline-derived CDR1 and CDR2 are SQVTM and ANQGSEA. There are 13 residues in the CDR3. The CDR3 sequence: CSAGRRDTGELFF. CDR3 bases: TGCAGCGCTGGGCGGAGGGACACCGGGGAGCTGTTTTTT.

The genes are TRBV19 and TRBJ2-3; TRBD1 agrees at 8 bases. The V and J ends lost 4 bases and 5 bases, in that order; junction bases with no gene match: 14. This CDR3 is built from 17 residues. Germline lookup yields CDR1 LNHDA and CDR2 SQIVND (reference sequence). The CDR3 loop is CASSTTGGSTGGDTQYF. The CDR3 DNA follows: TGTGCCAGTAGTACTACTGGCGGATCCACAGGGGGAGATACGCAGTATTTT.